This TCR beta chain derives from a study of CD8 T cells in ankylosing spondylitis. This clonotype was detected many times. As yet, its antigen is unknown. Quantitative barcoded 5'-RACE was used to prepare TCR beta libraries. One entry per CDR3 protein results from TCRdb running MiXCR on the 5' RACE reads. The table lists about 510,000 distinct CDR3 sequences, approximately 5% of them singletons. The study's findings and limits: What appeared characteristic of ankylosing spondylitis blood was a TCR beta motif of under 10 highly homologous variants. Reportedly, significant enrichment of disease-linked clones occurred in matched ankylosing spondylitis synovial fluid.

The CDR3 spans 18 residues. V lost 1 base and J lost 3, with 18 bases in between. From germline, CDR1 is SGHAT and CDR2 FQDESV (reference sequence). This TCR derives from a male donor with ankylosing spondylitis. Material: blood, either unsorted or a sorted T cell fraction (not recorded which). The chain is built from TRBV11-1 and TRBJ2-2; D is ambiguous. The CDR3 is CASSLVLRAALHTGELFF. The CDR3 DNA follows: TGTGCCAGCAGCTTAGTCCTTCGGGCGGCCTTACACACCGGGGAGCTGTTTTTT.